Here is one T cell receptor (beta chain) with its context. Its recognized antigen is unknown. No base quality information exists; no much larger clone differs at one position. The immunoSEQ Assay, a bias-controlled multiplex PCR, was used to amplify TCRbeta CDR3 regions from genomic DNA. The paper's data handling went like this. The number of nucleated cells in each sample was estimated from the amplification of reference gene primers within the assay. Sequence reads were collapsed and filtered to measure the absolute abundance of every unique TCRbeta CDR3 rearrangement. Productive Simpson clonality was computed per sample as the square root of Simpson's diversity index over productive rearrangements. TCRdb took this table from immuneACCESS and kept in-frame rearrangements with V and J called. Such tables lack part of the clones; where checked against another copy, unresolved V genes explain under half of the gap, and the rest is unexplained. That table supplies the V and J calls and clone size; D and trimming were determined from the DNA. The sample yields roughly 200,000 clones; about 86% were counted once. The ten largest clones capture around 25% of the sample.

This sample was included in a study of blood T cell repertoires in COVID-19 (dated by TCRdb to 2019 to 2021). With respect to the entire study: Recovered participants in ImmuneRACE Cohort 3 were defined as having two consecutive negative NP/OP PCR tests, clearance from a healthcare professional, or resolution of symptoms. The repertoires were released in a freely available public database meant as a resource for research on the immune response to SARS-CoV-2. The material from the prospective study consisted of cDNA or gDNA derived from T cells, B-cell-depleted T cells, or PBMCs. Deeply sampled blood TCRbeta repertoires from subjects exposed to, actively infected with, or recovered from COVID-19 were included in the dataset. A de-identified subject ID, COVID-19 status, age in years and sex were almost always included in the sample metadata. Collaborator samples came from the United States, Italy and Spain and covered acute and convalescent phases of COVID-19. The samples were drawn from the first 160 participants of the ongoing ImmuneRACE study and from 950 to 1,500 subjects provided by 6 global collaborators. HLA class I and class II types, where available, came from metadata supplied by the sample provider rather than from assay-based typing.

What the work shows at the level of the full study, not this receptor alone: Clinical and demographic metadata were provided uncurated, with the amount varying by source and participant.

V gives up 5 bases and J gives up 4 bases, and the segment between their germline ends measures 20 bases. The CDR3 contains 16 residues, cysteine and phenylalanine counted. The DNA shown is the 48-base CDR3, in frame from base 1. In the germline V gene, CDR1 corresponds to SGHVS and CDR2 to FQNEAQ. Enrolling through a virtual design, the prospective study's participants ranged in age from about 18 to 89 years and lived across 20 to 30 United States geographic areas. In the prospective study, participants were assigned to cohorts based on the clinical history participants reported in a screening survey and a study questionnaire. In the prospective study, mobile phlebotomists collected whole blood, serum and a nasopharyngeal or oropharyngeal swab from each participant. Participants in the prospective study had the option to provide additional blood draws and questionnaires over a roughly 2-month period. Prospective study blood samples were shipped either frozen or at room temperature before DNA extraction.

The chain links TRBV7-8 with TRBJ1-1, with a weak D call of TRBD1 (6 bases match). Sequenced sample: PBMCs or T cells enriched from blood (not recorded which). This receptor was taken from a woman in her thirties or forties in a cohort exposed to, infected with or recovered from COVID-19 (not recorded which). The CDR3 here reads CASSTRIRQASTEAFF. DNA sequence: TGTGCCAGCAGCACACGGATCAGACAGGCCAGCACTGAAGCTTTCTTT.